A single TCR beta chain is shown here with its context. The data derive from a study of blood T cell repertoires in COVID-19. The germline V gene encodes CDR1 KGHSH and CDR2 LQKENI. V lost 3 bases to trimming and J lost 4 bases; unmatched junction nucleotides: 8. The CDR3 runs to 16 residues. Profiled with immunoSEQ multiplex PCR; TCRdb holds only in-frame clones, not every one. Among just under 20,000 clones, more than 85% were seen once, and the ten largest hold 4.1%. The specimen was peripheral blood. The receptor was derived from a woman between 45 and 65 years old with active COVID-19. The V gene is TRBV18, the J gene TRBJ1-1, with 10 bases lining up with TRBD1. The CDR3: CASSPRQGAGGTEAFF. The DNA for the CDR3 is TGTGCCAGCTCACCGAGACAGGGGGCAGGGGGCACTGAAGCTTTCTTT. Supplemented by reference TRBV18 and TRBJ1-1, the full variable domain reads NAGVMQNPRHLVRRRGQEARLRCSPMKGHSHVYWYRQLPEEGLKFMVYLQKENIIDESGMPKERFSAEFPKEGPSILRIQQVVRGDSAAYFCASSPRQGAGGTEAFFGQGTRLTVV.